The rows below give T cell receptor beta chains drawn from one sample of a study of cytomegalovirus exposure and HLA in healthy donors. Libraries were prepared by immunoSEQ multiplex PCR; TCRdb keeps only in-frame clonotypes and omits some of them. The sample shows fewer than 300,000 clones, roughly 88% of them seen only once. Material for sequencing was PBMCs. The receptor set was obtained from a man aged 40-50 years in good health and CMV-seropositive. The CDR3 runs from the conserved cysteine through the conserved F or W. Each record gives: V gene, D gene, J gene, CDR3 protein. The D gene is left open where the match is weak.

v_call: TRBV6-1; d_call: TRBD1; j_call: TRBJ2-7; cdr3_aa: CASRVDRRLYEQYF
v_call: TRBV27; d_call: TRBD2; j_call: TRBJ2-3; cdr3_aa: CASSSTSGSMTDTQYF
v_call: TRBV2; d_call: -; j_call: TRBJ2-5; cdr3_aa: CASSVEALLQETQYF
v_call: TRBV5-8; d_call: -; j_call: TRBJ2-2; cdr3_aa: CASAEGGLLTGELFF
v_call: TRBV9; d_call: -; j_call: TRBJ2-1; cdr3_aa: CASSSSPVPTYNEQFF
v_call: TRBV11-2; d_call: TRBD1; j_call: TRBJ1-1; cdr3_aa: CASSTGQATEAFF
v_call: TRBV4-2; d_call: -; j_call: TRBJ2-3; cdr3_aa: CASSPRDRDWSMDTQYF
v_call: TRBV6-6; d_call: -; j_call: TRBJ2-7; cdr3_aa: CASSNPGYEQYF
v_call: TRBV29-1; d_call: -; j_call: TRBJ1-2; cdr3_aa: CSVDEGNGYTF
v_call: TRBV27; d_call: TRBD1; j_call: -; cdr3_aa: CASSWTGAMGREQYF
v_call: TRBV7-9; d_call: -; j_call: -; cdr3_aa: CASSPSAVVYEQYF
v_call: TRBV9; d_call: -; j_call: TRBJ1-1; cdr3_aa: CASSVGGTTNTEAFF
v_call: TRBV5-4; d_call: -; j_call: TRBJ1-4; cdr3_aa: CASRWDIGNEKLFF
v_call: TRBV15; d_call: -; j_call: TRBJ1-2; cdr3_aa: CATSRGFQGGYGYTF
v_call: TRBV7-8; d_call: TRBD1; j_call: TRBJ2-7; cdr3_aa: CASSAPGTGAFEQYF
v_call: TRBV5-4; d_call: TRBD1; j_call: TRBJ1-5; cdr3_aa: CATWDRNSNQPQHF
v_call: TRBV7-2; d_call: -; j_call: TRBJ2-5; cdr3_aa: CASSPGGLLETQYF
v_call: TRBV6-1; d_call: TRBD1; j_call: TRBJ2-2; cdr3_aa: CASEDRVWTGELFF
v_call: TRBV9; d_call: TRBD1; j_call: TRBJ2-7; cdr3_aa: CASSPRTGQHEQYF
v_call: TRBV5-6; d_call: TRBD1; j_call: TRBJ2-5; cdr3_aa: CASSGKKQGRFWSQYF
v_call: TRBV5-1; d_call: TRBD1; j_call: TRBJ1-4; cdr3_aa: CASSPDRGGEKLFF
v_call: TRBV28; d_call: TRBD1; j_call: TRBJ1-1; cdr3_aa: CASSFWTGRRNAEAFF
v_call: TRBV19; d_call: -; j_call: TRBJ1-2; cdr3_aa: CASTGRAGYGYTF
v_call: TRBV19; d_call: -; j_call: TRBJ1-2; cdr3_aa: CASSISRGNGYTF
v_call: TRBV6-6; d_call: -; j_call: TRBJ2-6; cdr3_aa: CASSITDSGANVLTF
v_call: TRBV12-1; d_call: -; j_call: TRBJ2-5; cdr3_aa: CASSFVVAYQETQYF